This TCR beta chain was recovered during a study of glioma-infiltrating T cells after dendritic cell vaccination. CDR3 length equals 15 residues. V was trimmed by 0 bases and J by 1 base, leaving 7 bases between them. From germline, CDR1 is PRHDT and CDR2 FYEKMQ (reference sequence). TCRdb's copy holds only in-frame clones and misses some; the assay was immunoSEQ multiplex PCR. The data show about 92,000 clones, about nine tenths seen once. Source: blood, taken before dendritic cell vaccination. The TCR comes from a human donor with glioblastoma. The rearrangement links TRBV13 to TRBJ1-5; D is possibly TRBD1 (5 bases). The CDR3 sequence is CASSLGGASNQPQHF. In DNA, the CDR3 is TGTGCCAGCAGCTTAGGTGGGGCCAGCAATCAGCCCCAGCATTTT.